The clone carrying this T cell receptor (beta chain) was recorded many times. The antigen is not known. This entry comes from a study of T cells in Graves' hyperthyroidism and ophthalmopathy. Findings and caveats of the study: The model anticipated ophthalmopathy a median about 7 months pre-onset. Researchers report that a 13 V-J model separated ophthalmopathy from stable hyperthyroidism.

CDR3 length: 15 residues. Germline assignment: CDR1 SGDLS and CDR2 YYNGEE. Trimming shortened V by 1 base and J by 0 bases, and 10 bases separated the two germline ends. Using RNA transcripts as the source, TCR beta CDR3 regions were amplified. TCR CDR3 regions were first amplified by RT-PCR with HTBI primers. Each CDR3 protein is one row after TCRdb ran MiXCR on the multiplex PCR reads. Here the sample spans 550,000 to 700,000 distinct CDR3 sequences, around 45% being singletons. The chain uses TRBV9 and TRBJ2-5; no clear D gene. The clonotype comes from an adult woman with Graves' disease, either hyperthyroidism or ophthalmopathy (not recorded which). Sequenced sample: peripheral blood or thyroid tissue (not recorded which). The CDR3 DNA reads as TGTGCCAGCAGCGTACGGCAGAGTCACCAAGAGACCCAGTACTTC. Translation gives CASSVRQSHQETQYF.